This T cell receptor beta chain emerged from a study of CD8 T cells in ankylosing spondylitis. Notes on the study in general: Past research had described some motif variants in reactive arthritis synovial fluid and blood. In ankylosing spondylitis blood, a motif of roughly 8 highly homologous TCR beta variants appeared characteristic.

Per germline, CDR1 SNHLY and CDR2 FYNNEI. With 3 bases removed from V and 0 bases from J, the gap between germline ends came to 9 bases. The CDR3 runs 15 residues. Making use of molecular barcodes, quantitative 5'-RACE generated TCR beta libraries. In TCRdb, the 5' RACE reads were re-called with MiXCR into one record per CDR3 protein. The table lists about 400,000 distinct CDR3 sequences, approximately 20% of them singletons. This clonotype showed up just a few times. Antigen unknown. The receptor was derived from a male donor with ankylosing spondylitis. Sequenced material: blood, either unsorted or a sorted T cell fraction (not recorded which). The chain combines TRBV2 with TRBJ2-1, with TRBD2 as a possible D gene (5 bases). Here the CDR3 reads CASSERGSSYNEQFF. CDR3 in DNA: TGTGCCAGCAGTGAGAGAGGGAGCTCCTACAATGAGCAGTTCTTC.